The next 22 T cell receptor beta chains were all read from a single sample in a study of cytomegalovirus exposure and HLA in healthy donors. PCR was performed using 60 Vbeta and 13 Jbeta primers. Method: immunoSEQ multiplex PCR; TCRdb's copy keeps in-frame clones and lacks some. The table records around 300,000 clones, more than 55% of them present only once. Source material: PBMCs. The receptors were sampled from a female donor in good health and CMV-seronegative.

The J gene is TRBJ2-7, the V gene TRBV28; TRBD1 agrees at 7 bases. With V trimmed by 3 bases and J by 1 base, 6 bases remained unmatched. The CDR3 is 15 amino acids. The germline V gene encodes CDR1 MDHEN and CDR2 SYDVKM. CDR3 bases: TGTGCCAGCAGTTTTAGGGACAGTGAATCCTACGAGCAGTACTTC. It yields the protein CASSFRDSESYEQYF.

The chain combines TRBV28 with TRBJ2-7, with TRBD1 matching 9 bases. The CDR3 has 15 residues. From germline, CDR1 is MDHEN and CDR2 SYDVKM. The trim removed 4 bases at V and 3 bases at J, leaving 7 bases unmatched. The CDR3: CASSSDRGVFYEQYF. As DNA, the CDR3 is TGTGCCAGCAGTTCGGACAGGGGAGTTTTCTACGAGCAGTACTTC.

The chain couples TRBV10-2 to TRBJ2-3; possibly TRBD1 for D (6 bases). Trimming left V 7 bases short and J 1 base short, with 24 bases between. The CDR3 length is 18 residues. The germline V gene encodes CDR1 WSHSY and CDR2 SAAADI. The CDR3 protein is CASTPTDSAGIGTDTQYF. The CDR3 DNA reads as TGCGCCAGCACACCCACGGACAGCGCAGGGATTGGCACAGATACGCAGTATTTT.

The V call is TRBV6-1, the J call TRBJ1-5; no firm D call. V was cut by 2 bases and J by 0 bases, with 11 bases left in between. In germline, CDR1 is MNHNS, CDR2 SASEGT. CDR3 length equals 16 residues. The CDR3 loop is CASSESIVYSNQPQHF. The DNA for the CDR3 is TGTGCCAGCAGTGAAAGTATAGTTTATAGCAATCAGCCCCAGCATTTT.

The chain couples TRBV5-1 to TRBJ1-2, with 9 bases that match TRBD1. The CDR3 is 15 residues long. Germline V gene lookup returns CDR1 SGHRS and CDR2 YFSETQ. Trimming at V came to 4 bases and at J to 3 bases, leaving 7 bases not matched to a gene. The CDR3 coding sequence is TGCGCCAGCAGCCCAGAGACAGGGGGTCACTATGGCTACACCTTC. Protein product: CASSPETGGHYGYTF.

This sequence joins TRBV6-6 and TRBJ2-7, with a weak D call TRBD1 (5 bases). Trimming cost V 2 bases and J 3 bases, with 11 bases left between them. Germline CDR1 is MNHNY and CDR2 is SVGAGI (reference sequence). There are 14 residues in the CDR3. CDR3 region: CASSYPTQGYEQYF. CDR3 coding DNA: TGTGCCAGCAGTTACCCGACCCAGGGCTACGAGCAGTACTTC.

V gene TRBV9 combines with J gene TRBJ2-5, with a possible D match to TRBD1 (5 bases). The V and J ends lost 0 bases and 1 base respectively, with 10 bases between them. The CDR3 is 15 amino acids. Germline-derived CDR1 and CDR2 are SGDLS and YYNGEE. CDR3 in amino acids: CASSVAGASQETQYF. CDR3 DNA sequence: TGTGCCAGCAGCGTAGCTGGGGCTAGCCAAGAGACCCAGTACTTC.

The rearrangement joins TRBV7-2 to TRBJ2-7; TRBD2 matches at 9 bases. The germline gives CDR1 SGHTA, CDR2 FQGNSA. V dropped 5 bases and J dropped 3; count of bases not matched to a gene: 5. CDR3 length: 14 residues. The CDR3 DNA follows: TGTGCCAGCAGCGCCACTAGCGGGTACTACGAGCAGTACTTC. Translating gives CASSATSGYYEQYF.

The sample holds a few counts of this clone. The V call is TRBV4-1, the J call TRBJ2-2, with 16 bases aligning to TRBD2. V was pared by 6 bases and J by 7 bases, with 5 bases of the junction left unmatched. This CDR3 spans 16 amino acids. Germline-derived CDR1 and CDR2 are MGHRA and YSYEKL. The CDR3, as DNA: TGCGCCAGCAGTCCGGGACTAGCGGGAGGGGGCGGGGAGCTGTTTTTT. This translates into CASSPGLAGGGGELFF.

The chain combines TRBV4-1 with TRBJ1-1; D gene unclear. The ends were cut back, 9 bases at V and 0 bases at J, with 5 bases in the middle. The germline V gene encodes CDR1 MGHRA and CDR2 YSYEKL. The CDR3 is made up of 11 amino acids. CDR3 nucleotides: TGCGCCAGTCAATTGAACACTGAAGCTTTCTTT. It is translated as CASQLNTEAFF.

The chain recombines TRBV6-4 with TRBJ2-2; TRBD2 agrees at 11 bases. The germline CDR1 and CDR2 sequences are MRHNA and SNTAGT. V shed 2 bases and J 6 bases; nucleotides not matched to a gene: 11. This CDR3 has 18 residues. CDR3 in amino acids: CASSDELRTSGRPGELFF. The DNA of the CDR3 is TGTGCCAGCAGTGACGAATTGAGGACTAGCGGGCGACCCGGGGAGCTGTTTTTT.

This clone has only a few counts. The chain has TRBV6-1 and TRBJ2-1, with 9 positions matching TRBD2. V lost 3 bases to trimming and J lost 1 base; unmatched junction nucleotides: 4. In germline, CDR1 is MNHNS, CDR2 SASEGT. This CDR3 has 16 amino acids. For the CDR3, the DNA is TGTGCCAGCAGTGATCTAGCGGGGCGGTCCTACAATGAGCAGTTCTTC. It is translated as CASSDLAGRSYNEQFF.

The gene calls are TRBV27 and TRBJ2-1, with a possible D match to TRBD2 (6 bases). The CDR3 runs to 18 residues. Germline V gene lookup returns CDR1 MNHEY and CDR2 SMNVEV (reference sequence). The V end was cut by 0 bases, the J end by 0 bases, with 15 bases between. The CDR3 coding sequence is TGTGCCAGCAGTTTATCGATAGCGGAGCTTAGCTCCTACAATGAGCAGTTCTTC. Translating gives CASSLSIAELSSYNEQFF.

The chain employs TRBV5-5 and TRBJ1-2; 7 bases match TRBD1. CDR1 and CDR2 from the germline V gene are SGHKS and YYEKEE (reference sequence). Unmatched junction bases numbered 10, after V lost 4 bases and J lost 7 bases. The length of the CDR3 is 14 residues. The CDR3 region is CASSGTTGSGGYTF. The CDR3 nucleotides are TGTGCCAGCAGCGGGACGACAGGGTCTGGTGGCTACACCTTC.

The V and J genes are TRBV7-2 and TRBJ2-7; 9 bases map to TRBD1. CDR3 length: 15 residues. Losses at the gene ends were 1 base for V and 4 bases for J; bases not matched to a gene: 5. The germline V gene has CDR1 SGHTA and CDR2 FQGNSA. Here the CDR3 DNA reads TGTGCCAGCAGCTTAGAGGACAGGGGAAGGTACGAGCAGTACTTC. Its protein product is CASSLEDRGRYEQYF.

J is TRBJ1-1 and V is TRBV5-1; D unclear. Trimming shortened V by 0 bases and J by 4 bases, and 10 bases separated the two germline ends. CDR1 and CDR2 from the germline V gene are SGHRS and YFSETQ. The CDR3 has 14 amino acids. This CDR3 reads CASSLAGGPTEAFF. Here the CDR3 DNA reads TGCGCCAGCAGCTTGGCCGGAGGGCCCACTGAAGCTTTCTTT.

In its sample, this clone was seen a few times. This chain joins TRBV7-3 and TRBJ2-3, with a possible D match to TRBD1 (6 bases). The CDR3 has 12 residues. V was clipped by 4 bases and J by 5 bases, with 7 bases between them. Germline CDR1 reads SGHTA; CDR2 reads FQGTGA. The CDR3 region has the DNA TGTGCCAGCAGCTCGGACAGAGATACGCAGTATTTT. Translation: CASSSDRDTQYF.

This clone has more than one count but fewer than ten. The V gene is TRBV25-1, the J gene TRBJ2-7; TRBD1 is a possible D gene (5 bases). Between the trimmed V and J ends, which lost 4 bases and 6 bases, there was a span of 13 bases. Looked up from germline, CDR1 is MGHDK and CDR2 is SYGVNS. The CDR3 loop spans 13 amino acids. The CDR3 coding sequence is TGTGCCAGCAGTGCCGCAGGGTATTCCGAGCAGTACTTC. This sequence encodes CASSAAGYSEQYF.

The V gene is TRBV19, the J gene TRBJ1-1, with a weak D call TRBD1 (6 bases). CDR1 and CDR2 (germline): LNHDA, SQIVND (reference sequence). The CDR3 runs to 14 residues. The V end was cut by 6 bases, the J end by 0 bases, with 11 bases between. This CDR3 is CASSPQGMNTEAFF. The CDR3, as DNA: TGTGCCAGTAGCCCACAGGGAATGAACACTGAAGCTTTCTTT.

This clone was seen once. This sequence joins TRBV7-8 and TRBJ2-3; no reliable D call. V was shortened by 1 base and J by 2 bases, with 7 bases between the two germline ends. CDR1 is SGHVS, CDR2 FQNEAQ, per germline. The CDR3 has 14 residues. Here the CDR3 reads CASSLVGYTDTQYF. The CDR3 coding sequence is TGTGCCAGCAGCTTAGTCGGGTACACAGATACGCAGTATTTT.

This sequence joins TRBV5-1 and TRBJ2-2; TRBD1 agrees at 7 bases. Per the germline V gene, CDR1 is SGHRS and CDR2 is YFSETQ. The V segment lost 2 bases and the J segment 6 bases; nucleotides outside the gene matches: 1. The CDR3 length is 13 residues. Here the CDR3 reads CASSLGQAGELFF. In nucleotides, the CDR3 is TGCGCCAGCAGCTTAGGACAGGCCGGGGAGCTGTTTTTT. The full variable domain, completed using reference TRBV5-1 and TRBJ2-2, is KAGVTQTPRYLIKTRGQQVTLSCSPISGHRSVSWYQQTPGQGLQFLFEYFSETQRNKGNFPGRFSGRQFSNSRSEMNVSTLELGDSALYLCASSLGQAGELFFGEGSRLTVL.

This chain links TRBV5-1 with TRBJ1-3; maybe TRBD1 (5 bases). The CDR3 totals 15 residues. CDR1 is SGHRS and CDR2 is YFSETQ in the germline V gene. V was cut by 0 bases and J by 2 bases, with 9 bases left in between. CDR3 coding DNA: TGCGCCAGCAGCTTGGAGGGGAAAGCTGGAAACACCATATATTTT. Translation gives CASSLEGKAGNTIYF.